Listed below are T cell receptor beta chains from one sample, sequenced in a study of human T cells and chemical hapten exposure. TCRdb reanalysed the RACE reads using MiXCR and keeps one entry per CDR3 protein. The sample yields tens of thousands of distinct CDR3 sequences, 5.5% seen once. The specimen sequenced was whole blood. The receptors come from a human donor in good health. Some clones in this sample may be carry-over from other donors' samples. CDR3s include the opening cysteine and the closing phenylalanine or tryptophan. A D gene is named only where the DNA matches it firmly. Part of the rows lack a size; the others show once, few, many or a class for expanded clones.

j_gene: TRBJ2-7; len: 14; abundance: many; v_gene: TRBV20-1; d_gene: NA; CDR3aa: CSARPLLDAGEQYF; CDR3nt: TGCAGTGCTAGGCCCTTACTAGACGCTGGTGAGCAGTACTTC
j_gene: TRBJ2-7; len: 15; abundance: NA; v_gene: TRBV27; d_gene: TRBD1; CDR3aa: CASSLGWDRRYEQYF; CDR3nt: TGTGCCAGCAGTTTAGGGTGGGACAGAAGATACGAGCAGTACTTC
j_gene: TRBJ1-2; len: 15; abundance: many; v_gene: TRBV7-2; d_gene: NA; CDR3aa: CASSSRAGDNYGYTF; CDR3nt: TGTGCCAGCAGCTCCCGGGCAGGGGACAACTATGGCTACACCTTC
j_gene: TRBJ2-2; len: 15; abundance: many; v_gene: TRBV6-1; d_gene: TRBD1; CDR3aa: CASSQLDRKTGELFF; CDR3nt: TGTGCCAGCAGCCAACTGGACAGGAAGACCGGGGAGCTGTTTTTT
j_gene: TRBJ2-3; len: 15; abundance: many; v_gene: TRBV19; d_gene: TRBD2; CDR3aa: CASRTSGSYPDTQYF; CDR3nt: TGTGCCAGTAGGACTAGCGGGAGTTACCCAGATACGCAGTATTTT
j_gene: TRBJ1-1; len: 13; abundance: NA; v_gene: TRBV30; d_gene: NA; CDR3aa: CAWSPTENTEAFF; CDR3nt: TGTGCCTGGAGCCCTACAGAGAACACTGAAGCTTTCTTT
j_gene: TRBJ1-1; len: 14; abundance: NA; v_gene: TRBV4-3; d_gene: NA; CDR3aa: CASSQDLQGFEAFF; CDR3nt: TGCGCCAGCAGCCAAGATCTCCAGGGTTTTGAAGCTTTCTTT
j_gene: TRBJ2-2; len: 15; abundance: many; v_gene: TRBV11-2; d_gene: NA; CDR3aa: CASGGPYRGTGELFF; CDR3nt: TGTGCCAGCGGGGGGCCCTATAGGGGCACCGGGGAGCTGTTTTTT
j_gene: TRBJ1-6; len: 13; abundance: many; v_gene: TRBV10-3; d_gene: NA; CDR3aa: CAITDNTDSPLHF; CDR3nt: TGTGCCATCACGGACAACACGGATTCACCCCTCCACTTT
j_gene: TRBJ2-7; len: 12; abundance: NA; v_gene: TRBV28; d_gene: NA; CDR3aa: CASRKLPQEQYF; CDR3nt: TGTGCCAGCAGGAAGCTCCCCCAGGAGCAGTACTTC
j_gene: TRBJ2-1; len: 14; abundance: few; v_gene: TRBV20-1; d_gene: TRBD2; CDR3aa: CSAPLAGGDYEQFF; CDR3nt: TGCAGTGCTCCACTAGCGGGAGGGGACTATGAGCAGTTCTTC
j_gene: TRBJ2-1; len: 14; abundance: many; v_gene: TRBV2; d_gene: NA; CDR3aa: CASIGGETYNEQFF; CDR3nt: TGTGCCAGCATTGGCGGCGAGACCTACAATGAGCAGTTCTTC
j_gene: TRBJ1-2; len: 9; abundance: many; v_gene: TRBV6-9; d_gene: NA; CDR3aa: CARRRGYTF; CDR3nt: TGTGCCAGACGAAGGGGCTACACCTTC
j_gene: TRBJ2-7; len: 13; abundance: few; v_gene: TRBV7-2; d_gene: TRBD1; CDR3aa: CASSWDTGGEQYF; CDR3nt: TGTGCCAGCAGCTGGGATACAGGGGGCGAGCAGTACTTC
j_gene: TRBJ2-2; len: 15; abundance: NA; v_gene: TRBV3-1; d_gene: TRBD1; CDR3aa: CASSQPTGPSGELFF; CDR3nt: TGTGCCAGCAGCCAACCGACAGGGCCGTCCGGGGAGCTGTTTTTT